This TCR beta chain was identified in a study of cytomegalovirus exposure and HLA in healthy donors. A multiplex PCR was run with 60 Vbeta primers and 13 Jbeta primers. The repertoire was sequenced with immunoSEQ multiplex PCR; TCRdb's copy has only in-frame clones and lacks some. There are 150,000 to 200,000 clones in the sample; roughly 77% occur only once, and approximately 10% lies in the top ten. Per germline, CDR1 MNHNY and CDR2 SVGAGI (reference sequence). CDR3 size: 14 residues. Trimming shortened V by 7 bases and J by 3 bases, and 16 bases separated the two germline ends. Overall study findings and caveats: Presence/absence results assume similar sequencing depth per donor, which may not hold. As immune exposure information, only CMV serostatus was available. As a later analysis showed, a missense DCLRE1C variant was linked to trimming of TCR beta V- and J-genes.

For this clone: Antigen unknown.

This TCR was sampled from a man aged 18 to 30 in good health and CMV-seropositive. Sequenced: PBMCs. The rearrangement uses TRBV6-6 and TRBJ2-7, with D unresolved. CDR3 in DNA: TGTGCCAGCACCAACGAACTATCTTACTACGAGCAGTACTTC. This sequence encodes CASTNELSYYEQYF.